This T cell receptor (beta chain) is drawn from a study of blood T cell repertoires in COVID-19. V gave up 8 bases and J gave up 4 bases; unmatched junction bases: 3. CDR3 size: 14 residues. Germline-derived CDR1 and CDR2 are SGHAT and FQNNGV. The method was immunoSEQ multiplex PCR; TCRdb's version includes in-frame clones alone and lacks a portion of them. Here the sample spans approximately 400,000 clones, 80% to 90% being singletons. The chain is built from TRBV11-2 and TRBJ2-3, with 13 bases that match TRBD2. The sequenced sample was peripheral blood. This TCR derives from a man aged 35 to 55 with acute or convalescent COVID-19. As DNA, the CDR3 is TGTGCCAGCGGGACTAGCGGGAAACCAGATACGCAGTATTTT. Translation gives CASGTSGKPDTQYF.